A single T cell receptor (beta chain) is shown here with its context. No antigen is known for it. The germline CDR1 and CDR2 sequences are SGHRS and YFSETQ. Deletions cut 5 bases from V and 4 bases from J, with 12 bases between. This CDR3 contains 13 residues. These data belong to a study of blood T cells in healthy people across ages. Study-level points and caveats: Age showed a roughly linear inverse relationship with TCR beta diversity per million T cells.

It was with a sample-barcoded 5' primer and a J-beta primer mix that a second PCR of about 6 to 11 cycles was run. Every sample gave at least 3 million paired-end reads containing CDR3. TCRdb fed the 5' RACE reads into MiXCR, producing one record per CDR3 protein. The repertoire holds 1,500,000 or so distinct CDR3 sequences, with roughly 64% as singletons. Each donor supplied roughly 9.2 milliliters of peripheral blood. J is TRBJ1-1 and V is TRBV5-1; D remains ambiguous. This clonotype was sampled from a man aged 18 to 29 in good health. Sequenced: blood. CDR3 bases: TGCGCCAGCAGGCTACCGGGGAGCACTGAAGCTTTCTTT. Translated, it gives CASRLPGSTEAFF.